What follows are 15 T cell receptor beta chains derived from one specimen sequenced in a study of naive and memory T cell subsets. As to treatment: skin biopsy from PPD injection site in Mantoux-positive individual. A UMI-containing oligonucleotide was joined by 3' ligation to the TCR cDNA template. The SP2 primer and nested alpha and beta constant region primers amplified ligated cDNA in four rounds. In TCRdb, the UMI-ligation and nested PCR reads were re-called with MiXCR into one record per CDR3 protein. The repertoire holds fewer than 35,000 distinct CDR3 sequences, with less than 8.5% as singletons. Sequencing used skin, obtained from a tuberculin skin test site. Source of these receptors: an adult in good health.

This clonotype occurred many times. J is TRBJ2-7 and V is TRBV7-9; tentatively, D is TRBD1 or TRBD2 (6 bases each). CDR1 SEHNR and CDR2 FQNEAQ come from the germline V gene (reference sequence). The CDR3 is 11 amino acids. The V and J ends lost 5 bases and 10 bases respectively, with 12 bases between them. In DNA form, the CDR3 reads TGTGCCAGCAGCCTAATGGGGGGCCAGTACTTC. Its translation is CASSLMGGQYF.

This clonotype has at least ten counts. Here the CDR3 DNA reads TGTGCCAGCAGTGAAGGGTCCTACGAGCAGTACTTC. It yields the protein CASSEGSYEQYF. This chain uses TRBV2 with TRBJ2-7; D is unresolved. The V end was cut by 1 base, the J end by 1 base, with 2 bases between. This CDR3 contains 12 residues. Germline CDR1 and CDR2: SNHLY and FYNNEI.

This clonotype was detected only a few times. The chain combines TRBV19 with TRBJ2-2; D is possibly TRBD1 (6 bases). V was pared by 11 bases and J by 2 bases, with 24 bases between. The CDR3 contains 17 residues. CDR1 is LNHDA and CDR2 is SQIVND in the germline V gene (reference sequence). The CDR3 coding sequence is TGTGCCTGTACTCCTTCGGGGTCAGGGGTTAACACCGGGGAGCTGTTTTTT. This sequence encodes CACTPSGSGVNTGELFF.

This clonotype is deemed medium-sized. The chain employs TRBV20-1 and TRBJ2-7; D may be TRBD2 (6 bases). Trimming stripped 0 bases from V and 5 bases from J, with 14 bases between. The CDR3 sequence is 14 residues long. CDR1 DFQATT and CDR2 SNEGSKA come from the germline V gene (reference sequence). In nucleotides, the CDR3 is TGCAGTGCTAGAGATCTGTGGGGGGAACACGAGCAGTACTTC. Encoded protein: CSARDLWGEHEQYF.

This clonotype was observed at least ten times. The rearrangement links TRBV29-1 to TRBJ2-5; D may be TRBD1 (6 bases). The V gene's germline CDR1 is SQVTM and CDR2 ANQGSEA. There are 12 residues in the CDR3. The germline V and J ends were trimmed by 6 bases and 5 bases, with 13 bases remaining between them. CDR3 bases: TGCAGCGTGACAGGACTCGGGGAGACCCAGTACTTC. This gives the protein CSVTGLGETQYF.

This clonotype has at least ten counts. V and J are TRBV5-1 and TRBJ2-1, with D possibly being TRBD2 (6 bases). CDR1 and CDR2 from the germline V gene are SGHRS and YFSETQ. The CDR3 contains 11 residues. The germline V and J ends were trimmed by 0 bases and 14 bases, with 9 bases remaining between them. As DNA, the CDR3 is TGCGCCAGCAGCTTGGGACAGCGGGAGTTCTTC. It encodes CASSLGQREFF.

This clonotype was found many times. The chain carries TRBV20-1 and TRBJ1-2; 9 bases fit TRBD1. This CDR3 comprises 15 residues. Germline loops: CDR1 DFQATT, CDR2 SNEGSKA (reference sequence). V lost 7 bases to trimming and J lost 4 bases; unmatched junction nucleotides: 13. In DNA form, the CDR3 reads TGCAGTGGCCTTATTAGGGACAGGGCGTCCTATGGCTACACCTTC. Protein product: CSGLIRDRASYGYTF.

At least ten counts were recorded for this clonotype. V usage is TRBV9 and J usage is TRBJ2-1; D remains unclear. Per the germline V gene, CDR1 is SGDLS and CDR2 is YYNGEE. The V and J ends lost 10 bases and 6 bases respectively, with 17 bases between them. CDR3 size: 13 residues. In DNA, the CDR3 is TGTGCCGGAGCCTCGGACCCCGGCAATGAGCAGTTCTTC. Its protein is CAGASDPGNEQFF. The full variable domain, rest sourced from reference TRBV9 and TRBJ2-1, is DSGVTQTPKHLITATGQRVTLRCSPRSGDLSVYWYQQSLDQGLQFLIQYYNGEERAKGNILERFSAQQFPDLHSELNLSSLELGDSALYFCAGASDPGNEQFFGPGTRLTVL.

This clonotype has a count of ten or more. The CDR3 here is CASSSTSGNYEQYF. The CDR3 region has the DNA TGTGCCAGCAGTAGCACTAGCGGCAACTACGAGCAGTACTTC. The chain has TRBV3-1 and TRBJ2-7; TRBD2 aligns across 8 bases. The CDR3 is 14 residues long. Germline loops: CDR1 LGHDT, CDR2 YNNKEL (reference sequence). J gave up 3 bases and V 6 bases, and 7 bases lay outside the gene matches.

This clonotype was counted ten times or more. This rearrangement joins TRBV7-9 to TRBJ2-1; the D is unclear. V lost 2 bases to trimming and J lost 2 bases, with 10 bases between them. The V gene's germline CDR1 is SEHNR and CDR2 FQNEAQ (reference sequence). The CDR3 covers 15 residues. CDR3 protein: CASSLLGSPYNEQFF. CDR3 bases: TGTGCCAGCAGCTTACTGGGATCCCCCTACAATGAGCAGTTCTTC.

Many counts were recorded for this clonotype. The chain recombines TRBV7-2 with TRBJ2-6; either TRBD1 or TRBD2 may supply D (5 bases each). Trimming left V 1 base short and J 1 base short, with 5 bases between. From germline, CDR1 is SGHTA and CDR2 FQGNSA. The CDR3 loop spans 15 amino acids. The CDR3 DNA reads as TGTGCCAGCAGCTTAGGGGGGTCTGGGGCCAACGTCCTGACTTTC. Protein product: CASSLGGSGANVLTF.

By proportion, this clonotype is medium-sized. V and J are TRBV7-2 and TRBJ1-6, with 7 bases matching TRBD1. This CDR3 region has 13 residues. V shed 4 bases, J shed 14 bases, and the junction held 8 bases outside the gene matches. In germline, CDR1 is SGHTA, CDR2 FQGNSA. The CDR3: CASSSRQGFTLHF. CDR3 nucleotide sequence: TGTGCCAGCAGCTCAAGACAGGGATTCACCCTCCACTTT.

With respect to this clonotype: A much larger clone lies a single base off, so this may be a read error. The chain is built from TRBV28 and TRBJ2-1; D gene ambiguous. Trimming removed 5 bases at V and 7 bases at J, with 12 bases between. This CDR3 region has 13 residues. Germline values: CDR1 MDHEN, CDR2 SYDVKM. The CDR3: CASSVLTVNEQFF. CDR3 DNA: TGTGCCAGCAGTGTTTTGACGGTTAATGAGCAGTTCTTC.

The V call is TRBV20-1, the J call TRBJ2-6, with D uncertain. The length of the CDR3 is 15 residues. The germline V gene has CDR1 DFQATT and CDR2 SNEGSKA (reference sequence). V gave up 3 bases and J gave up 0 bases, with 9 bases separating them. The CDR3 here is CSASQTSSGANVLTF. In DNA, the CDR3 is TGCAGTGCTAGCCAGACCAGCTCTGGGGCCAACGTCCTGACTTTC.

The chain joins TRBV19 to TRBJ1-5; D is unclear. Germline assignment: CDR1 LNHDA and CDR2 SQIVND (reference sequence). Trimming shortened V by 4 bases and J by 2 bases, and 12 bases separated the two germline ends. CDR3 length: 15 amino acids. The CDR3: CASSTGILGNQPQHF. CDR3 nucleotide sequence: TGTGCCAGTAGTACCGGGATCCTGGGCAATCAGCCCCAGCATTTT.